Listed below are T cell receptor beta chains from one sample, sequenced in a study of cytomegalovirus exposure and HLA in healthy donors. Assay: immunoSEQ multiplex PCR; the TCRdb copy retains only in-frame clones and omits some. The sample lists some 140,000 clones, 84% occurring once. Sequencing input: PBMCs. These receptors all stem from a woman aged 25-40 years in good health and CMV-seronegative. Both conserved end residues are part of each CDR3. Fields, in order: V gene, CDR3 protein.

TRBV28,CASSFLAGGQGLNEQFF
TRBV5-5,CASSLFTGSNQPQHF
TRBV11-1,CASSFGVLDTQYF
TRBV5-1,CASSLAGGLNTEAFF
TRBV7-9,CASSPGQGAGNEKLFF
TRBV27,CASSSYRDLDRNEQFF
TRBV15,CATSRDRGGVHQPQHF
TRBV7-9,CASSPRLGGGGASDTQYF
TRBV1,CTSSQGVAGAARDTQYF
TRBV7-6,CASSLLGPGSTSGTDTQYF
TRBV27,CASSPSLAGANVLTF
TRBV10-3,CASYDTGELFF
TRBV4-3,CASSQEQGAVLSGYTF
TRBV6-6,CASRDRAGVSNQPQHF
TRBV9,CASSVDGYGELFF
TRBV27,CASRSLGGGLYNEQFF
TRBV4-1,CASSKGRPTGDEKLFF
TRBV5-4,CASSLSRQEQFF
TRBV7-2,CASSFQGSYEQYF
TRBV28,CASSLSTHRAVQHF
TRBV5-1,CASSLVGQGVHEQFF
TRBV2,CASSDLYRRGYTF
TRBV19,CASHRERSRNQPQHF
TRBV11-2,CASSPDRARGGYTF
TRBV27,CASSSPGRNEKLFF
TRBV6-1,CASSGVMSSYNEQFF
TRBV4-3,CASSQETRSSLFF
TRBV29-1,CSVEGTGYEQYF
TRBV5-1,CASSLNTMAFYEQYF
TRBV15,CATSREVHTGTPDTQYF
TRBV11-2,CASSFTGTEKETQYF
TRBV28,CASSELLQGRHEQFF
TRBV10-3,CAIAGFNSPLHF
TRBV19,CASREGVTGNTIYF
TRBV18,CASSPEGSYGYTF
TRBV18,CASSPNWEGGQPQHF
TRBV7-2,CASSLTGANTEAFF
TRBV2,CASRRDRVEQYF
TRBV28,CASSLYEPLSVETQYF
TRBV6-1,CASSVVRSHRDYGYTF
TRBV27,CASSLIDRDTEAFF
TRBV19,CASSRGFSYGYTF
TRBV2,CASMGQYNSPLHF
TRBV19,CASTKTGGKHGYTF
TRBV6-1,CASSLPGQITPIF
TRBV5-1,CASSFRSGPYEQFF
TRBV28,CASSLQANTEAFF
TRBV18,CASSPLRGSDYGYTF
TRBV28,CASSFAGAGNTIYF
TRBV5-8,CASSSGISYNSPLHF
TRBV27,CASSLNYRGRAEAFF
TRBV19,CASSEGQGTYGYTF
TRBV6-5,CASKQPNTEAFF
TRBV2,CASSGGHSYEQYF
TRBV5-6,CASSLGPSGGGTDTQYF
TRBV2,CASRFGTSGNNEQFF
TRBV7-8,CASSLNRGSGPLHF
TRBV18,CASSMLRTGVADTQYF
TRBV5-1,CASSPDRALNYGYTF
TRBV6-1,CASSGSGGAQETQYF